Below, 24 T cell receptor beta chains from the same sample are listed, as sequenced in a study of shared clonotypes between healthy human individuals. TCRdb keeps only in-frame clones here, not all; method: immunoSEQ multiplex PCR. This table holds some 900,000 clones, approximately 80% found once. The sequencing sample was made of memory CD4+ T cells sorted from blood. Subset defined: CD45RA-negative fraction. Receptors were obtained from a man aged 18-30 years in good health.

This clone was seen only a few times. J is TRBJ1-6 and V is TRBV5-1, with D unresolved. The CDR3 runs 15 residues. V lost 0 bases and J 7 bases, leaving 11 bases between the germline ends. Germline assignment: CDR1 SGHRS and CDR2 YFSETQ. CDR3: CASSLEGLENSPLHF. Here the CDR3 DNA reads TGCGCCAGCAGCTTGGAAGGGTTGGAGAATTCACCCCTCCACTTT. Based on the CDR3 plus reference TRBV5-1 and TRBJ1-6, the full variable domain is KAGVTQTPRYLIKTRGQQVTLSCSPISGHRSVSWYQQTPGQGLQFLFEYFSETQRNKGNFPGRFSGRQFSNSRSEMNVSTLELGDSALYLCASSLEGLENSPLHFGNGTRLTVT.

J is TRBJ2-3 and V is TRBV6-5; 8 nucleotides align to TRBD2. CDR1 and CDR2 (germline): MNHEY, SVGAGI. This CDR3 region has 14 residues. J gave up 3 bases and V 8 bases, and 7 bases lay outside the gene matches. This CDR3 is CASGSAGATDTQYF. The CDR3 nucleotides are TGTGCCAGCGGTTCAGCGGGAGCAACAGATACGCAGTATTTT.

Points on this clone: The sample holds other DNA sequences that translate to the same CDR3. The chain carries TRBV5-5 and TRBJ1-2; D is undetermined. Germline assignment: CDR1 SGHKS and CDR2 YYEKEE (reference sequence). This CDR3 region has 14 residues. V lost 1 base to trimming and J lost 4 bases, with 11 bases between them. The CDR3 region has the DNA TGTGCCAGCAGCTTGTCACCGGGGTCCTATGGCTACACCTTC. Protein product: CASSLSPGSYGYTF.

The V call is TRBV30, the J call TRBJ2-4, with D possibly matching TRBD1 (5 bases). Germline V CDR1 and CDR2: GTSNPN, SVGIG (reference sequence). This CDR3 contains 13 residues. V gave up 3 bases and J gave up 4 bases, with 10 bases separating them. This chain's CDR3 is CAWRGLGKNIQYF. For the CDR3, the DNA is TGTGCCTGGAGGGGGCTAGGTAAAAACATTCAGTACTTC.

The rearrangement uses TRBV18 and TRBJ1-1; D unclear. Germline lookup yields CDR1 KGHSH and CDR2 LQKENI. V was cut by 8 bases and J by 1 base, with 11 bases left in between. This CDR3 has 13 amino acids. CDR3 sequence: CASTKGPNTEAFF. CDR3 in DNA: TGTGCCAGCACGAAAGGGCCGAACACTGAAGCTTTCTTT.

The V and J genes are TRBV7-2 and TRBJ1-1; 7 bases fit TRBD1. J lost 3 bases, V lost 4 bases, and 8 bases had no gene match. Germline assignment: CDR1 SGHTA and CDR2 FQGNSA. The CDR3 runs 15 residues. The CDR3 protein is CASSSQGGWHTEAFF. The DNA for the CDR3 is TGTGCCAGCAGCTCTCAGGGGGGCTGGCACACTGAAGCTTTCTTT.

The rearrangement links TRBV10-1 to TRBJ2-3, with TRBD2 matching over 11 bases. Germline CDR1 WNHNN, CDR2 SYGVQD (reference sequence). The CDR3 extends over 15 amino acids. V was clipped by 3 bases and J by 4 bases; unmatched bases: 3. CDR3 DNA: TGCGCCAGCAGTGAAGCTAGCGGGAGGTCAGATACGCAGTATTTT. It is translated as CASSEASGRSDTQYF.

The CDR3 region is CASSINPRGLETQYF. The DNA of the CDR3 is TGTGCCAGTAGTATAAACCCCCGGGGGCTAGAGACCCAGTACTTC. The J gene is TRBJ2-5, the V gene TRBV19; D is possibly TRBD1 or TRBD2 (6 bases each). Per germline, CDR1 LNHDA and CDR2 SQIVND (reference sequence). The CDR3 extends over 15 amino acids. The V end was cut by 2 bases, the J end by 4 bases, with 14 bases between.

In regard to this clone: Given a much more abundant clone one base away, this may be a read error. The chain recombines TRBV29-1 with TRBJ2-7; a weak D match, TRBD1 (6 bases). This CDR3 is 13 amino acids long. Germline V CDR1 and CDR2: SQVTM, ANQGSEA. For the CDR3, the DNA is TGCAGCGTGATTAGGCAGGGGCGACACGAGCAGCACTTC. Its protein is CSVIRQGRHEQHF.

V and J are TRBV10-3 and TRBJ2-2; TRBD2 might be the D (6 bases). Trimming removed 5 bases at V and 5 bases at J, with 12 bases between. Germline V gene lookup returns CDR1 ENHRY and CDR2 SYGVKD. This CDR3 spans 14 amino acids. The CDR3 sequence: CAISPPGDTGELFF. The CDR3 DNA follows: TGTGCCATCAGTCCTCCGGGGGATACCGGGGAGCTGTTTTTT.

The V call is TRBV6-5, the J call TRBJ2-1; D perhaps matches TRBD2 (5 bases). The CDR3 has 14 residues. Trimming removed 1 base from V and 9 bases from J, with 13 bases in between. CDR1 MNHEY and CDR2 SVGAGI come from the germline V gene. The CDR3 reads CASSYFGPRGEQFF. CDR3 in DNA: TGTGCCAGCAGTTACTTCGGGCCTCGGGGTGAGCAGTTCTTC.

The chain links TRBV29-1 to TRBJ1-2; D ambiguous. In germline, CDR1 is SQVTM, CDR2 ANQGSEA. V shed 1 base and J shed 7 bases, with 16 bases lying between them. The CDR3 runs to 14 residues. CDR3 region: CSVEGPMLYGGYTF. The CDR3 DNA sequence: TGCAGCGTTGAAGGCCCGATGCTCTATGGTGGCTACACCTTC. The full variable domain, in which reference TRBV29-1 and TRBJ1-2 provide the parts outside the CDR3, is SAVISQKPSRDICQRGTSLTIQCQVDSQVTMMFWYRQQPGQSLTLIATANQGSEATYESGFVIDKFPISRPNLTFSTLTVSNMSPEDSSIYLCSVEGPMLYGGYTFGSGTRLTVV.

The chain joins TRBV7-8 to TRBJ2-1; 12 bases agree with TRBD2. Germline CDR1 SGHVS, CDR2 FQNEAQ. CDR3 length: 18 residues. The trim removed 1 base at V and 7 bases at J, leaving 11 bases unmatched. CDR3 nucleotides: TGTGCCAGCAGCTTAGACATGGCTAGACTAGCGGGAGATAATGAGCAGTTCTTC. Its protein product is CASSLDMARLAGDNEQFF.

The J gene is TRBJ1-2, the V gene TRBV6-1, with TRBD1 matching over 9 bases. Germline values: CDR1 MNHNS, CDR2 SASEGT. Unmatched junction bases numbered 5, after V lost 3 bases and J lost 6 bases. This CDR3 is 14 amino acids long. The CDR3 sequence: CASSDRDRDDGYTF. For the CDR3, the DNA is TGTGCCAGCAGTGACCGGGACAGGGATGATGGCTACACCTTC.

V gene TRBV5-1 combines with J gene TRBJ2-3, with 10 bases fitting TRBD2. The CDR3 is made up of 16 amino acids. CDR1 and CDR2 (germline): SGHRS, YFSETQ. Trimming at V came to 4 bases and at J to 4 bases, leaving 9 bases not matched to a gene. The CDR3 here is CASSRTSGGGADTQYF. The CDR3 region has the DNA TGCGCCAGCAGCAGGACTAGCGGTGGAGGGGCAGATACGCAGTATTTT.

This chain connects TRBV21-1 to TRBJ2-7. TRBV21-1 is a pseudogene. This CDR3 spans 14 amino acids. The DNA for the CDR3 is TGTGCCAGCAGCAGGGGGACGACTGCCTACGAGCAGTACTTC. This encodes CASSRGTTAYEQYF.

This clone was seen a few times. The chain couples TRBV2 to TRBJ1-1, with D possibly matching TRBD1 (6 bases). Germline CDR1 is SNHLY and CDR2 is FYNNEI. This CDR3 region has 15 residues. V was shortened by 5 bases and J by 11 bases, with 24 bases between the two germline ends. The CDR3 DNA sequence: TGTGCCAGCAGTAAGCAACAGGGCCCCTTCCCAAAGGCTTTCTTT. Protein product: CASSKQQGPFPKAFF.

V usage is TRBV28 and J usage is TRBJ1-2; possibly TRBD1 for D (6 bases). Trimming stripped 7 bases from V and 7 bases from J, with 28 bases between. This CDR3 is 17 amino acids long. CDR1 is MDHEN and CDR2 is SYDVKM in the germline V gene. The CDR3 loop reads CASTSTGRGRGASGYTF. The CDR3 nucleotides read TGTGCCAGCACCTCTACGGGCAGGGGCCGCGGGGCCAGTGGCTACACCTTC.

The chain links TRBV25-1 to TRBJ1-1; no reliable D call. V lost 5 bases, J lost 5 bases, and 12 bases lay in between. CDR3 length: 13 amino acids. The V gene's germline CDR1 is MGHDK and CDR2 SYGVNS. DNA of the CDR3: TGTGCCAGCAGTCGGTCCGGGCGGACTGAAGCTTTCTTT. Its translation is CASSRSGRTEAFF. The full variable domain, completed using reference TRBV25-1 and TRBJ1-1, is EADIYQTPRYLVIGTGKKITLECSQTMGHDKMYWYQQDPGMELHLIHYSYGVNSTEKGDLSSESTVSRIRTEHFPLTLESARPSHTSQYLCASSRSGRTEAFFGQGTRLTVV.

The chain has TRBV28 and TRBJ1-6; 9 bases are a match to TRBD1. With 6 bases clipped from V and 3 bases from J, the junction kept 9 bases outside the gene matches. This CDR3 has 17 residues. Per germline, CDR1 MDHEN and CDR2 SYDVKM. The CDR3 DNA sequence: TGTGCCAGCAGACGCACCGGGACAGGGAACTATAATTCACCCCTCCACTTT. Residues: CASRRTGTGNYNSPLHF.

There are a few counts of this clone. The chain recombines TRBV11-1 with TRBJ2-7; a possible D gene is TRBD1 (6 bases). The germline V gene has CDR1 SGHAT and CDR2 FQDESV (reference sequence). Trimming pared 5 bases from V and 6 bases from J, leaving 14 bases between. CDR3 length equals 13 residues. In nucleotides, the CDR3 is TGTGCCAGCAGCCTGCTGACAGGTGGCGAGCAGTACTTC. Amino acid sequence: CASSLLTGGEQYF.

This clone occurred many times. The rearrangement joins TRBV6-1 to TRBJ2-1; TRBD1 agrees at 8 bases. This CDR3 region has 15 residues. CDR1 is MNHNS, CDR2 SASEGT, per germline. V shed 7 bases, J shed 4 bases, and the junction held 9 bases outside the gene matches. CDR3 in DNA: TGTGCCAGCACCAGTACAGGGGGGAGGTACAATGAGCAGTTCTTC. This codes for CASTSTGGRYNEQFF.

This chain connects TRBV19 to TRBJ2-6; no definite D call. Germline CDR1 and CDR2: LNHDA and SQIVND (reference sequence). Trimming removed 1 base at V and 0 bases at J, with 13 bases between. There are 18 residues in the CDR3. The CDR3 DNA reads TGTGCCAGTAGTATAGTCGACCGTATGAACTCTGGGGCCAACGTCCTGACTTTC. It codes for CASSIVDRMNSGANVLTF.

V gene TRBV18 combines with J gene TRBJ1-1; maybe TRBD1 (5 bases). Trimming removed 1 base at V and 4 bases at J, with 13 bases between. The CDR3 totals 15 residues. The germline V gene has CDR1 KGHSH and CDR2 LQKENI. As DNA, the CDR3 is TGTGCCAGCTCACCACTGGGCGGTCAGGGCACTGAAGCTTTCTTT. Amino acids: CASSPLGGQGTEAFF.